This TCR beta chain was recorded in a study of T cells in Graves' hyperthyroidism and ophthalmopathy. The germline V gene has CDR1 MNHEY and CDR2 SVGEGT. This CDR3 region has 13 residues. Trimming left V 6 bases short and J 2 bases short, with 10 bases between. This clonotype has a count of ten or more. TCR beta CDR3 regions were amplified from RNA transcripts. The TCR CDR3 first-round RT-PCR relied on the HTBI primer set. One entry per CDR3 protein, called by TCRdb with MiXCR from the multiplex PCR reads. The table has some 550,000 distinct CDR3 sequences, approximately 15% seen once. The sequenced sample was blood. The chain uses TRBV6-2 or TRBV6-3 and TRBJ1-2; D not resolved. This receptor was taken from a woman aged 35 to 49 with Graves' ophthalmopathy. CDR3 sequence (DNA): TGTGCCAGCAGACCAGACGGGAACTATGGCTACACCTTC. Residues: CASRPDGNYGYTF.